These T cell receptor beta chains were read from a single sample in a study of shared clonotypes between healthy human individuals. Profiled with immunoSEQ multiplex PCR; TCRdb holds only in-frame clones, not every one. Among hundreds of thousands of clones listed, around 78% were seen once. The sample consisted of PBMCs. These receptors were obtained from a woman aged 40 to 50 in good health. Some clones in this sample may be carry-over from other donors' samples. Both conserved end residues are trimmed from each CDR3. The D gene is left open where the match is weak. Rows may omit the clone size; those that give it use once, few, many or a size class.

length,J,V,size,D,CDR3
13,TRBJ1-2,TRBV10-3,few,.,AISASGQGVYGYT
12,TRBJ1-1,TRBV11-2,.,.,ASSLGRANTEAF
12,TRBJ2-4,TRBV5-5,.,.,ASSLDSGGNIQY
10,TRBJ2-1,TRBV29-1,.,.,SVEGAGNEQF
13,TRBJ2-3,TRBV19,.,.,ASSLSTLSTDTQY
12,TRBJ1-4,TRBV6-5,.,.,ASSYSSINEKLF
12,TRBJ2-7,TRBV18,.,.,ASSPGGSAYEQY
12,TRBJ1-2,TRBV18,.,.,ASSPPVQGTGYT
13,TRBJ2-2,TRBV4-1,once,TRBD1,ASRRRQGQTGELF
13,TRBJ1-3,TRBV9,.,.,ASSVVGRGANTIY
15,TRBJ2-2,TRBV5-1,.,TRBD1,ASSPGAIGTGAGELF
11,TRBJ1-5,TRBV4-2,.,.,ASSQEWNQPQH
11,TRBJ1-5,TRBV28,many,.,ASSSLTYQPQH
13,TRBJ2-7,TRBV27,once,TRBD2,ASSPGLAGLNEQY
13,TRBJ2-1,TRBV19,.,TRBD1,ASRAAGTGNNEQF
13,TRBJ2-1,TRBV19,.,TRBD2,ASSETSGTYNEQF
15,TRBJ2-7,TRBV6-1,.,.,ASSEASGPSRLYEQY
13,TRBJ2-2,TRBV11-1,.,.,ASSLSGSDTGELF
15,TRBJ1-2,TRBV19,few,.,ASMSSDTAYRVKGYT
14,TRBJ1-1,TRBV19,.,.,ASSILGKGLNTEAF
13,TRBJ2-1,TRBV27,many,TRBD2,ASSSAGGAQNEQF
11,.,TRBV29-1,.,.,SVDGGSTYEQY
13,TRBJ2-2,TRBV7-3,.,TRBD2,ASSLLAGATGELF
12,TRBJ2-1,TRBV25-1,.,.,ASSESGGRREQF
14,TRBJ2-2,TRBV5-6,.,TRBD2,ASSFRLAGSTGELF
11,TRBJ1-4,TRBV5-1,.,.,ASSFSTNEKLF
13,TRBJ2-3,TRBV5-1,.,TRBD2,ASSVSSGSTDTQY
13,TRBJ2-5,TRBV29-1,few,TRBD1,SVVTQGQGKETQY
12,TRBJ1-5,TRBV18,.,TRBD1,ASSRQGADQPQH
13,TRBJ1-2,TRBV6-5,few,TRBD1,ASSTRTGDSYGYT
11,TRBJ1-2,TRBV5-1,.,.,ASSLDKNYGYT
11,TRBJ2-7,TRBV10-3,.,TRBD1,ATKDRGEGEQY
11,TRBJ2-2,TRBV5-4,.,.,ASSLGGTGELF
14,TRBJ1-3,TRBV6-6,once,TRBD1,ASSTGQEPSGNTIY
16,TRBJ2-2,TRBV28,.,.,ASSLYPPGIGNTGELF
13,TRBJ2-5,TRBV7-3,.,TRBD2,ASSPLAAERETQY
15,TRBJ1-3,TRBV27,.,.,ASSTRGRGLKAYFIY
14,TRBJ2-7,TRBV5-4,.,TRBD2,ASSISTSGSLYEQY
15,TRBJ2-1,TRBV18,.,.,ASSPLGPGSSYNEQF
11,TRBJ1-4,TRBV10-2,.,.,ASSDPDNEKLF
12,TRBJ1-3,TRBV6-5,few,.,ASSPLRLADTIY
14,TRBJ2-1,TRBV5-4,.,TRBD2,ASSPPASGNYNEQF
10,.,TRBV7-8,.,TRBD1,ASRDRSYEQY
10,TRBJ2-7,TRBV5-1,.,.,ASSLEGDEQY
11,TRBJ2-7,TRBV7-2,.,TRBD1,ASSLQGPNEQY
13,TRBJ2-3,TRBV5-1,.,.,ASSSGASGTDTQY
10,TRBJ1-1,TRBV6-5,.,TRBD1,ASNSPGQWAF